The sample holds many counts of the clone carrying this T cell receptor (beta chain). Nobody among the patients had been given any treatment before thyroid surgery. The data are from a study of metastatic and nonmetastatic thyroid tumors. TCRdb re-analyzed the PCR reads through MiXCR. Of tens of thousands of clones listed, about 4% are singletons. Losses at the gene ends were 10 bases for V and 2 bases for J; bases not matched to a gene: 4. The CDR3 contains 13 residues. Germline-derived CDR1 and CDR2 are MNHNS and SASEGT. What was sequenced was blood. The chain combines TRBV6-1 with TRBJ1-1, with 10 bases that match TRBD1. The source is a female donor with papillary thyroid cancer or a benign thyroid nodule (not recorded which). Some clones in this sample may be carry-over from other donors' samples. The CDR3 loop reads CAIGQGGNTEAFF. CDR3 in DNA: TGTGCCATCGGACAGGGGGGAAACACTGAAGCTTTCTTT.